The clone carrying this T cell receptor beta chain occurred many times. Preparation of the TCRbeta library was carried out with unique molecular identifiers. In TCRdb, the PCR reads were re-called with MiXCR into one record per CDR3 protein. The table records approximately 340,000 distinct CDR3 sequences, about 9.4% of them present only once. Germline lookup yields CDR1 DFQATT and CDR2 SNEGSKA (reference sequence). Trimming removed 3 bases from V and 4 bases from J, with 13 bases in between. The CDR3 consists of 14 residues. The sample comes from a study of T-cell reconstitution after alpha-beta-depleted transplantation in children.

The chain has TRBV20-1 and TRBJ2-1; D remains ambiguous. The sample was PBMCs from the stem cell graft donor, taken from the stem cell graft. The clonotype was recovered from a human donor who donated a stem cell graft to a child with acute lymphoblastic leukemia. The CDR3 spells CSASPRYRYNEQFF. The CDR3 nucleotides read TGCAGTGCTAGCCCCCGGTACAGATACAATGAGCAGTTCTTC.